This T cell receptor beta chain stems from a study of blood T cell repertoires in COVID-19. On the study more broadly: Acute and convalescent COVID-19 samples came from the United States, Italy and Spain. In each case, the material was cDNA or gDNA derived from T cells, B-cell-depleted T cells, or PBMCs.

There are 14 residues in the CDR3. CDR1 is SGHVS, CDR2 FQNEAQ, per germline. V was clipped by 3 bases and J by 1 base, with 9 bases between them. Sequenced by immunoSEQ multiplex PCR; TCRdb stores in-frame clones only, minus some. There are about 87,000 clones in the sample; approximately 80% occur only once, and roughly 2.2% lies in the top ten. The rearrangement joins TRBV7-8 to TRBJ1-1, with D hard to call. This TCR was recovered from a woman in her 70s with acute or convalescent COVID-19. Sequenced input: peripheral blood. The CDR3 loop reads CASSLGPGNTEAFF. Here the CDR3 DNA reads TGTGCCAGCAGCTTGGGTCCGGGGAACACTGAAGCTTTCTTT.